Below are 20 T cell receptor beta chains sequenced from a single sample in a study of CD8+ T cells in alopecia areata. Extracted RNA was reverse transcribed into cDNA, the sequencing template. The assay was immunoSEQ multiplex PCR, and TCRdb's table has in-frame clones only and misses some. The table records 130,000 to 150,000 clones, around 47% of them present only once. Material for sequencing was CD4+ T cells sorted from blood. The source is a human donor with alopecia areata.

In this sample, this clone turned up many times. CDR3 sequence (DNA): TGCGCCAGCAGCTCGGGGTCCTCCCAGGGGCGTCCCTTGGATACGCAGTATTTT. It is translated as CASSSGSSQGRPLDTQYF. V is TRBV5-1 and J is TRBJ2-3, with D possibly TRBD1 on 6 matching bases. This CDR3 contains 18 residues. V lost 3 bases, J lost 6 bases, and 26 bases lay in between. CDR1 is SGHRS and CDR2 is YFSETQ in the germline V gene.

The chain recombines TRBV14 with TRBJ2-7, with a weak D call TRBD2 (6 bases). Germline assignment: CDR1 SGHDN and CDR2 FVKESK. The CDR3 runs to 13 residues. Trimming cost V 4 bases and J 8 bases, with 15 bases left between them. The CDR3 DNA reads as TGTGCCAGCAGCCCCAATTCCGGGGGAAAGCAGTACTTC. It translates to CASSPNSGGKQYF.

This clone was seen a few times. The same CDR3 can be traced to other DNA sequences in this sample. The CDR3 DNA is TGCGCCAGCAGCCAAGTCCTTCCAGAGACCCAGTACTTC. As protein: CASSQVLPETQYF. The J gene is TRBJ2-5, the V gene TRBV4-1; D remains unclear. V lost 1 base and J lost 4, with 7 bases in between. Germline V lookup: CDR1 MGHRA, CDR2 YSYEKL. The CDR3 contains 13 residues.

The chain has TRBV6-6 and TRBJ1-3; D is undetermined. The CDR3 is made up of 14 amino acids. Germline V gene sequence: CDR1 MNHNY, CDR2 SVGAGI (reference sequence). Trimming removed 4 bases at V and 2 bases at J, with 9 bases between. The CDR3 sequence is CASSSRETGNTIYF. The CDR3 region has the DNA TGTGCCAGCAGTTCGAGGGAGACTGGAAACACCATATATTTT.

The chain links TRBV29-1 to TRBJ2-3; D may be TRBD1 (6 bases). Germline assignment: CDR1 SQVTM and CDR2 ANQGSEA. The V end was cut by 2 bases, the J end by 0 bases, with 12 bases between. The CDR3 contains 15 residues. As DNA, the CDR3 is TGCAGCGTTGAACCCGGACAGATTAGCACAGATACGCAGTATTTT. As protein: CSVEPGQISTDTQYF.

The J gene is TRBJ2-7, the V gene TRBV5-1; D gene ambiguous. Germline loops: CDR1 SGHRS, CDR2 YFSETQ. This CDR3 is built from 12 residues. V lost 4 bases and J lost 3, with 8 bases in between. CDR3 in amino acids: CASSKDLYEQYF. In DNA, the CDR3 is TGCGCCAGCAGCAAGGACCTCTACGAGCAGTACTTC.

This clone was seen a few times. The V call is TRBV27, the J call TRBJ2-7; D ambiguous. The CDR3 totals 12 residues. V was shortened by 11 bases and J by 3 bases, with 14 bases between the two germline ends. The germline V gene encodes CDR1 MNHEY and CDR2 SMNVEV (reference sequence). CDR3 DNA: TGTGCCGACGCCGGTCGCGGCTACGAGCAGTACTTC. It translates to CADAGRGYEQYF.

DNA of the CDR3: TGTGCCAGCAGTTTAATAGCCAACCAAGAGACCCAGTACTTC. It encodes CASSLIANQETQYF. This chain links TRBV28 with TRBJ2-5; D call uncertain. Germline values: CDR1 MDHEN, CDR2 SYDVKM. This CDR3 spans 14 amino acids. Between the trimmed V and J ends, which lost 2 bases and 0 bases, there was a span of 7 bases.

V and J are TRBV5-1 and TRBJ2-3, with D uncertain. Germline-derived CDR1 and CDR2 are SGHRS and YFSETQ. V shed 4 bases and J shed 0 bases, with 12 bases lying between them. There are 15 residues in the CDR3. CDR3 in amino acids: CASSQNTYSTDTQYF. The CDR3 DNA follows: TGCGCCAGCAGCCAGAACACCTATAGCACAGATACGCAGTATTTT.

The chain recombines TRBV5-1 with TRBJ2-5; D remains ambiguous. V was shortened by 1 base and J by 2 bases, with 15 bases between the two germline ends. The germline gives CDR1 SGHRS, CDR2 YFSETQ. CDR3 length: 16 residues. The CDR3 protein is CASSLWSSTLQETQYF. CDR3 in DNA: TGCGCCAGCAGCTTGTGGTCCAGCACCCTGCAAGAGACCCAGTACTTC.

The V call is TRBV9, the J call TRBJ2-7; a possible D gene is TRBD2 (5 bases). Germline assignment: CDR1 SGDLS and CDR2 YYNGEE. V shed 4 bases and J shed 6 bases, with 17 bases lying between them. This CDR3 is 14 amino acids long. CDR3 in amino acids: CASSSGVSASEQYF. CDR3 nucleotides: TGTGCCAGCAGCTCTGGGGTTAGCGCTAGCGAGCAGTACTTC.

The chain couples TRBV11-2 to TRBJ2-7; D unclear. The CDR3 contains 14 residues. V lost 5 bases to trimming and J lost 3 bases, with 14 bases between them. Germline assignment: CDR1 SGHAT and CDR2 FQNNGV. The CDR3 DNA sequence: TGTGCCAGCAGCCGAACAGACCCAGACTACGAGCAGTACTTC. This encodes CASSRTDPDYEQYF.

This clone was seen only a few times. The CDR3 here is CASSTSGFGNIQYF. CDR3 nucleotide sequence: TGTGCCAGCTCTACGTCCGGGTTCGGGAACATTCAGTACTTC. The chain employs TRBV19 and TRBJ2-4; no definite D call. The CDR3 sequence is 14 residues long. V was shortened by 9 bases and J by 7 bases, with 19 bases between the two germline ends. Germline CDR1 reads LNHDA; CDR2 reads SQIVND (reference sequence).

This clone was seen a handful of times. The V gene is TRBV5-1, the J gene TRBJ2-7, with a possible D match to TRBD1 (5 bases). Trimming took 0 bases from V and 3 from J, leaving 13 bases between them. In germline, CDR1 is SGHRS, CDR2 YFSETQ. There are 15 residues in the CDR3. The CDR3 DNA reads as TGCGCCAGCAGCTTGGCCCTCTCAGACAGCTACGAGCAGTACTTC. Its protein is CASSLALSDSYEQYF.

A note on this clone: At the DNA level, this CDR3 is encoded by other sequences in the same sample as well. The CDR3 DNA sequence: TGTGCCAGCAGTTACTCTTCAGGCGGCGGCTATGGCTACACCTTC. This encodes CASSYSSGGGYGYTF. The chain uses TRBV6-5 and TRBJ1-2; D remains ambiguous. The CDR3 is made up of 15 amino acids. Germline V gene lookup returns CDR1 MNHEY and CDR2 SVGAGI. Trimming stripped 0 bases from V and 4 bases from J, with 12 bases between.

V usage is TRBV2 and J usage is TRBJ2-3; D gene uncertain. CDR3 length: 13 residues. V dropped 10 bases and J dropped 4 bases, with 15 bases sitting between them. CDR1 and CDR2 (germline): SNHLY, FYNNEI. The CDR3 loop reads CAIKGSEADTQYF. The CDR3 coding sequence is TGTGCCATAAAGGGCAGCGAGGCAGATACGCAGTATTTT.

This clone was seen just once. V gene TRBV4-1 combines with J gene TRBJ2-7; D possibly corresponds to TRBD1 (5 bases). V gave up 0 bases and J gave up 2 bases, with 14 bases separating them. The germline CDR1 and CDR2 sequences are MGHRA and YSYEKL. The CDR3 has 16 amino acids. The CDR3 DNA sequence: TGCGCCAGCAGCCAAGAGACCCAGGGCGCTGCCTACGAGCAGTACTTC. Residues: CASSQETQGAAYEQYF.

This clone was found a few times. The J gene is TRBJ2-1, the V gene TRBV29-1, with D perhaps being TRBD1 or TRBD2 (5 bases each). CDR1 and CDR2 (germline): SQVTM, ANQGSEA. Trimming took 6 bases from V and 0 from J, leaving 9 bases between them. There are 13 residues in the CDR3. The CDR3 sequence is CSVGAGSYNEQFF. CDR3 DNA sequence: TGCAGCGTCGGGGCGGGCTCCTACAATGAGCAGTTCTTC.

This rearrangement joins TRBV5-1 to TRBJ1-2; no definite D call. The CDR3 runs to 12 residues. Germline V gene data show CDR1 as SGHRS and CDR2 as YFSETQ. Trimming removed 5 bases at V and 7 bases at J, with 12 bases between. The CDR3 spells CASSPEIGGYTF. The CDR3 bases are TGCGCCAGCAGTCCCGAAATCGGTGGCTACACCTTC.

This clone showed up just a few times. This chain links TRBV2 with TRBJ2-7; tentatively, D is TRBD2 (6 bases). Germline V gives CDR1 SNHLY, CDR2 FYNNEI. The CDR3 is 15 amino acids. The V gene lost 2 bases and the J gene lost 3 bases, with 14 bases spanning the gap. CDR3 nucleotides: TGTGCCAGCAGTGAATTCGAACTAGCAGTCTACGAGCAGTACTTC. Translation: CASSEFELAVYEQYF. The variable domain in full, completed from reference TRBV2 and TRBJ2-7, reads EPEVTQTPSHQVTQMGQEVILRCVPISNHLYFYWYRQILGQKVEFLVSFYNNEISEKSEIFDDQFSVERPDGSNFTLKIRSTKLEDSAMYFCASSEFELAVYEQYFGPGTRLTVT.